The 27 T cell receptor beta chains listed next were all sequenced from one sample in a study of cytomegalovirus exposure and HLA in healthy donors. PCR employed 60 Vbeta and 13 Jbeta primers. Only in-frame clones appear in the TCRdb table, and some are missing; sequencing was by immunoSEQ multiplex PCR. The sample data list more than 95,000 clones. Sequences were obtained from PBMCs. These receptors were collected from a man aged 40-50 years in good health and CMV-seronegative.

CDR3 bases: TGCGCCAGCAGTGACCCCGGGGGGGGATCGAGTGAAAAACTGTTTTTT. Its translation is CASSDPGGGSSEKLFF. The chain combines TRBV10-2 with TRBJ1-4; D might be TRBD1 (5 bases). Germline V gene lookup returns CDR1 WSHSY and CDR2 SAAADI. V lost 3 bases and J lost 7, with 18 bases in between. The CDR3 has 16 residues.

The chain uses TRBV19 and TRBJ2-7, with 12 bases identical to TRBD2. The CDR3 runs 17 residues. Germline CDR1 reads LNHDA; CDR2 reads SQIVND (reference sequence). The ends lost 2 bases at V and 3 bases at J; junction bases unmatched: 8. The CDR3 here is CASSIRETSGSIYEQYF. In nucleotides, the CDR3 is TGTGCCAGTAGTATAAGGGAGACTAGCGGGAGTATCTACGAGCAGTACTTC.

This chain connects TRBV11-2 to TRBJ2-3; a possible D gene is TRBD1 (6 bases). V lost 5 bases, J lost 0 bases, and 12 bases lay in between. Germline CDR1 reads SGHAT; CDR2 reads FQNNGV. The CDR3 covers 15 residues. CDR3 residues: CASSTTGSSTDTQYF. The CDR3 nucleotides are TGTGCCAGCAGCACAACAGGGTCTAGCACAGATACGCAGTATTTT.

Here the CDR3 reads CASSLDRRGAYNEQFF. The CDR3 region has the DNA TGTGCCAGCAGCTTGGATCGGCGGGGAGCGTACAATGAGCAGTTCTTC. V and J are TRBV5-4 and TRBJ2-1, with D possibly matching TRBD2 (6 bases). V was pared by 0 bases and J by 4 bases, with 14 bases between. Germline V CDR1 and CDR2: SGHNT, YYREEE (reference sequence). The CDR3 has 16 amino acids. The variable domain in full, with the rest retrieved from reference TRBV5-4 and TRBJ2-1, is ETGVTQSPTHLIKTRGQQVTLRCSSQSGHNTVSWYQQALGQGPQFIFQYYREEENGRGNFPPRFSGLQFPNYSSELNVNALELDDSALYLCASSLDRRGAYNEQFFGPGTRLTVL.

CDR3 amino acids: CASSGRGQGVGYTF. CDR3 bases: TGTGCCAGCAGCGGACGTGGACAGGGGGTTGGCTACACCTTC. The genes are TRBV11-2 and TRBJ1-2, with TRBD1 identical over 10 bases. The germline V gene encodes CDR1 SGHAT and CDR2 FQNNGV. The J segment lost 7 bases and the V segment lost 5 bases, leaving 7 bases of the junction unmatched. This CDR3 spans 14 amino acids.

The genes are TRBV5-1 and TRBJ1-1; D gene unclear. The V gene's germline CDR1 is SGHRS and CDR2 YFSETQ. The CDR3 totals 14 residues. V was clipped by 0 bases and J by 0 bases, with 6 bases between them. The chain's CDR3 is CASSLGQMNTEAFF. Here the CDR3 DNA reads TGCGCCAGCAGCTTGGGGCAGATGAACACTGAAGCTTTCTTT.

The chain is built from TRBV19 and TRBJ1-2; no reliable D call. The CDR3 is made up of 14 amino acids. Between the trimmed V and J ends, which lost 4 bases and 7 bases, there was a span of 16 bases. Germline V gene lookup returns CDR1 LNHDA and CDR2 SQIVND (reference sequence). The CDR3 loop reads CASSKLTLEGGYTF. CDR3 bases: TGTGCCAGTAGTAAACTTACGCTCGAGGGTGGCTACACCTTC.

This chain joins TRBV11-2 and TRBJ2-7; D unclear. Deletions cut 0 bases from V and 5 bases from J, with 17 bases between. Germline CDR1 is SGHAT and CDR2 is FQNNGV. This CDR3 comprises 16 residues. The CDR3 loop is CASSLDWSTAGHEQYF. The CDR3 DNA reads TGTGCCAGCAGCTTAGATTGGTCCACCGCTGGGCACGAGCAGTACTTC. The whole variable domain, remainder taken from reference TRBV11-2 and TRBJ2-7, is EAGVAQSPRYKIIEKRQSVAFWCNPISGHATLYWYQQILGQGPKLLIQFQNNGVVDDSQLPKDRFSAERLKGVDSTLKIQPAKLEDSAVYLCASSLDWSTAGHEQYFGPGTRLTVT.

The CDR3 region has the DNA TGTGCCACCAGCAGAGATACTAGCGTTAGCACAGATACGCAGTATTTT. It codes for CATSRDTSVSTDTQYF. The rearrangement links TRBV15 to TRBJ2-3; 7 bases are shared with TRBD2. J lost 0 bases, V lost 0 bases, and 3 bases had no gene match. The germline CDR1 and CDR2 sequences are LNHNV and YYDKDF (reference sequence). CDR3 length equals 16 residues.

As concerns this clone: Within the sample, other DNA sequences also encode this same CDR3. The gene calls are TRBV5-1 and TRBJ2-5; 15 nucleotides line up with TRBD2. V dropped 3 bases and J dropped 5; count of bases not matched to a gene: 5. The CDR3 totals 16 residues. CDR1 and CDR2 from the germline V gene are SGHRS and YFSETQ. The CDR3 loop is CASSSGLAGGQETQYF. DNA for the CDR3: TGCGCCAGCAGCTCAGGACTAGCGGGGGGGCAGGAGACCCAGTACTTC.

This chain links TRBV2 with TRBJ1-1; unclear D gene. The V gene lost 6 bases and the J gene lost 0 bases, with 8 bases spanning the gap. The CDR3 is made up of 13 amino acids. CDR1 and CDR2 from the germline V gene are SNHLY and FYNNEI. The CDR3 coding sequence is TGTGCCAGCAGCCCAGACATGAACACTGAAGCTTTCTTT. It encodes CASSPDMNTEAFF.

The chain carries TRBV4-2 and TRBJ2-5, with no clear D. This CDR3 region has 14 residues. V gave up 1 base and J gave up 4 bases, with 10 bases separating them. Looked up from germline, CDR1 is LGHNA and CDR2 is YNFKEQ. The DNA for the CDR3 is TGTGCCAGCAGCCAAGGGAGACTGGGAGAGACCCAGTACTTC. It encodes CASSQGRLGETQYF.

DNA of the CDR3: TGCGCCAGCAGGGTTTATACTGCTAATGAAAAACTGTTTTTT. This codes for CASRVYTANEKLFF. The J gene is TRBJ1-4, the V gene TRBV10-1; D uncertain. The germline CDR1 and CDR2 sequences are WNHNN and SYGVQD (reference sequence). The CDR3 spans 14 residues. V was clipped by 6 bases and J by 3 bases, with 11 bases between them.

V and J are TRBV7-2 and TRBJ1-1; 8 bases are shared with TRBD1. The length of the CDR3 is 15 residues. V shed 5 bases, J shed 1 base, and the junction held 6 bases outside the gene matches. Germline values: CDR1 SGHTA, CDR2 FQGNSA. CDR3 protein: CASSQTGTGNTEAFF. As DNA, the CDR3 is TGTGCCAGCAGCCAAACCGGGACAGGGAACACTGAAGCTTTCTTT.

This chain links TRBV4-1 with TRBJ2-1; 7 nucleotides agree with TRBD1. The germline V gene has CDR1 MGHRA and CDR2 YSYEKL. The CDR3 sequence is 18 residues long. V lost 4 bases and J lost 9; bases outside the gene matches: 21. CDR3 sequence reads: CASSPRDKTGLAFSEQFF. CDR3 sequence (DNA): TGCGCCAGCAGCCCCCGCGACAAGACAGGGCTTGCTTTTAGTGAGCAGTTCTTC.

This chain uses TRBV14 with TRBJ1-1; weak D call: TRBD1 (5 bases). This CDR3 has 14 amino acids. CDR1 and CDR2 from the germline V gene are SGHDN and FVKESK. Trimming took 6 bases from V and 4 from J, leaving 15 bases between them. The CDR3 loop reads CASSRPGGATEAFF. As DNA, the CDR3 is TGTGCCAGCAGTCGACCGGGAGGGGCCACTGAAGCTTTCTTT.

V usage is TRBV4-3 and J usage is TRBJ2-7; 9 bases fit TRBD2. CDR1 is LGHNA and CDR2 is YSLEER in the germline V gene. The ends lost 0 bases at V and 4 bases at J; junction bases unmatched: 4. This CDR3 has 15 amino acids. CDR3 in DNA: TGCGCCAGCAGCCAAGAGGCTAGCGGGGTGTACGAGCAGTACTTC. Translated: CASSQEASGVYEQYF.

The J gene is TRBJ2-1, the V gene TRBV13, with TRBD2 identical over 10 bases. Germline V gene sequence: CDR1 PRHDT, CDR2 FYEKMQ (reference sequence). V was pared by 4 bases and J by 6 bases, with 9 bases of the junction left unmatched. The CDR3 loop spans 16 amino acids. Here the CDR3 reads CASSSPQRGGLNEQFF. DNA for the CDR3: TGTGCCAGCAGCTCGCCTCAGCGGGGGGGCCTCAATGAGCAGTTCTTC.

The V gene is TRBV2, the J gene TRBJ1-2; no reliable D call. With 7 bases removed from V and 6 bases from J, the gap between germline ends came to 15 bases. This CDR3 has 13 residues. Germline lookup yields CDR1 SNHLY and CDR2 FYNNEI. CDR3 in DNA: TGTGCCAGCATGAGGGAGAAATTAGATGGCTACACCTTC. Encoded protein: CASMREKLDGYTF.

The gene calls are TRBV6-5 and TRBJ2-3, with D possibly being TRBD2 (5 bases). Trimming removed 6 bases at V and 8 bases at J, with 12 bases between. CDR3 length: 12 residues. The germline V gene has CDR1 MNHEY and CDR2 SVGAGI. The CDR3 DNA is TGTGCCAGCAGCCGAGGGTTGACTACGCAGTATTTT. This translates into CASSRGLTTQYF.

This rearrangement joins TRBV6-5 to TRBJ1-2, with D possibly TRBD1 on 5 matching bases. The CDR3 has 14 residues. Trimming removed 6 bases from V and 5 bases from J, with 16 bases in between. CDR1 MNHEY and CDR2 SVGAGI come from the germline V gene. CDR3 region: CASSPQAGPYGYTF. The CDR3 DNA reads as TGTGCCAGCAGCCCTCAAGCAGGGCCATATGGCTACACCTTC.

The chain recombines TRBV25-1 with TRBJ2-1; 11 bases align to TRBD2. V dropped 3 bases and J dropped 5; count of bases not matched to a gene: 3. CDR3 length: 15 amino acids. CDR1 is MGHDK, CDR2 SYGVNS, per germline. The CDR3 nucleotides read TGTGCCAGCAGTGAGGGGACTAGCGGAGACAATGAGCAGTTCTTC. Its protein is CASSEGTSGDNEQFF.

The rearrangement uses TRBV27 and TRBJ1-1, with 9 bases lining up with TRBD1. CDR3 length equals 15 residues. The junction had 2 bases not matched to a gene; V was cut back by 2 bases and J by 1 base. Germline CDR1 MNHEY, CDR2 SMNVEV (reference sequence). CDR3: CASSLGDRENTEAFF. CDR3 DNA: TGTGCCAGCAGTTTAGGGGACAGGGAGAACACTGAAGCTTTCTTT.

V usage is TRBV5-1 and J usage is TRBJ2-4; weak D call: TRBD2 (5 bases). This CDR3 has 12 amino acids. V was shortened by 8 bases and J by 2 bases, with 8 bases between the two germline ends. Germline lookup yields CDR1 SGHRS and CDR2 YFSETQ. The CDR3 coding sequence is TGCGCCAGTTCCGGGACCAAAAACATTCAGTACTTC. Residues: CASSGTKNIQYF. The full variable domain, rest sourced from reference TRBV5-1 and TRBJ2-4, is KAGVTQTPRYLIKTRGQQVTLSCSPISGHRSVSWYQQTPGQGLQFLFEYFSETQRNKGNFPGRFSGRQFSNSRSEMNVSTLELGDSALYLCASSGTKNIQYFGAGTRLSVL.

The V call is TRBV11-2, the J call TRBJ1-3, with TRBD1 matching 7 bases. The CDR3 loop spans 15 amino acids. Germline CDR1 reads SGHAT; CDR2 reads FQNNGV. Trimming at V came to 3 bases and at J to 2 bases, leaving 4 bases not matched to a gene. CDR3 sequence reads: CASSFRQGAGNTIYF. The CDR3 DNA follows: TGTGCCAGCAGCTTCCGGCAGGGGGCTGGAAACACCATATATTTT.

J is TRBJ1-5 and V is TRBV19, with 7 bases lining up with TRBD1. The CDR3 totals 13 residues. Germline V CDR1 and CDR2: LNHDA, SQIVND (reference sequence). V shed 5 bases and J 7 bases; nucleotides not matched to a gene: 5. The chain's CDR3 is CASSLTGLQPQHF. CDR3 sequence (DNA): TGTGCCAGTAGTCTGACAGGGCTCCAGCCCCAGCATTTT.

The chain is built from TRBV28 and TRBJ1-1; unclear D gene. The V and J ends lost 6 bases and 0 bases respectively, with 14 bases between them. The CDR3 extends over 15 amino acids. Germline values: CDR1 MDHEN, CDR2 SYDVKM. CDR3 protein: CASSRRVPMNTEAFF. The CDR3 nucleotides are TGTGCCAGCAGCCGCCGGGTTCCGATGAACACTGAAGCTTTCTTT.